A single T cell receptor (beta chain) is shown here with its context. The CDR3 has 15 residues. Germline values: CDR1 WNHNN, CDR2 SYGVQD (reference sequence). Trimming shortened V by 6 bases and J by 10 bases, and 22 bases separated the two germline ends. Libraries were prepared by immunoSEQ multiplex PCR; TCRdb keeps only in-frame clonotypes and omits some of them. The table has about 87,000 clones, 65% to 85% seen once. The entry originates in a study of blood T cell repertoires in COVID-19. This chain connects TRBV10-1 to TRBJ2-4, with D tentatively TRBD1 (5 bases). The specimen was peripheral blood. The sequence was obtained from a woman aged 55-69 years with acute or convalescent COVID-19. The CDR3 spells CASSSNSFLGAIQYF. Written as DNA, the CDR3 is TGCGCCAGCAGCTCGAATTCGTTCCTAGGGGCTATTCAGTACTTC.